These 32 T cell receptor beta chains originate from one sample sequenced in a study of post-analysis software for immune sequencing data. Broader study findings: TRBV5-6, TRBV5-1 and TRBV20-1 were among roughly 5 TRBV segments more frequent in patients than controls.

The TCR beta cDNA libraries carried unique molecular identifiers. A single record per CDR3 protein comes from TCRdb applying MiXCR to the PCR reads. The table includes more than 500,000 distinct CDR3 sequences, 34% detected once. Their target antigens are unknown. Sequenced input: blood. The receptor set was obtained from a girl younger than 18 with multiple sclerosis.

V is TRBV20-1 and J is TRBJ2-1; TRBD2 aligns across 10 bases. Germline V gives CDR1 DFQATT, CDR2 SNEGSKA (reference sequence). V lost 0 bases to trimming and J lost 0 bases; unmatched junction nucleotides: 11. This CDR3 comprises 19 residues. The CDR3 loop reads CSARDYGGASGGSYNEQFF. The DNA for the CDR3 is TGCAGTGCTAGAGATTACGGAGGAGCTAGCGGGGGCTCCTACAATGAGCAGTTCTTC.

This clonotype has just a few counts. DNA of the CDR3: TGTGCCAGCAGCTTAGAATTATGGGACAGGGGGGGCGGCCTCTATGGCTACACCTTC. Its protein is CASSLELWDRGGGLYGYTF. This chain joins TRBV7-6 and TRBJ1-2; 11 bases align to TRBD1. The CDR3 sequence is 19 residues long. CDR1 SGHVS and CDR2 FNYEAQ come from the germline V gene. The ends lost 1 base at V and 4 bases at J; junction bases unmatched: 14.

The chain employs TRBV4-1 and TRBJ2-4; 7 nucleotides line up with TRBD2. Trimming cost V 3 bases and J 3 bases; bases outside gene matches: 11. CDR3 length: 17 amino acids. Germline CDR1 and CDR2: MGHRA and YSYEKL. The CDR3 region has the DNA TGCGCCAGCAGCCAGTCCCTTCTAGCGGTGGGCAAAAACATTCAGTACTTC. Its protein is CASSQSLLAVGKNIQYF.

This clonotype was found once. The chain recombines TRBV12-3 or TRBV12-4 with TRBJ2-6; no clear D. The CDR3 covers 15 residues. Trimming left V 7 bases short and J 0 bases short, with 10 bases between. This chain's CDR3 is CASTRYASGANVLTF. The CDR3, as DNA: TGTGCCAGCACCCGTTATGCCTCTGGGGCCAACGTCCTGACTTTC.

This clonotype appeared a few times. The chain couples TRBV12-3 or TRBV12-4 to TRBJ1-5; D is uncertain. V was shortened by 4 bases and J by 6 bases, with 19 bases between the two germline ends. CDR3 length equals 16 residues. The CDR3 loop is CASSWTQVRSGQPQHF. The DNA of the CDR3 is TGTGCCAGCAGTTGGACCCAGGTGAGGTCCGGTCAGCCCCAGCATTTT.

The genes are TRBV18 and TRBJ2-7, with D hard to call. Trimming cost V 3 bases and J 10 bases, with 16 bases left between them. Germline V CDR1 and CDR2: KGHSH, LQKENI. This CDR3 is built from 13 residues. The CDR3 region is CASSPSPLRSQYF. CDR3 coding DNA: TGTGCCAGCTCACCGTCTCCCCTCAGGTCCCAGTACTTC.

This rearrangement joins TRBV5-5 to TRBJ2-3; no definite D call. V was trimmed by 0 bases and J by 5 bases, leaving 10 bases between them. Per germline, CDR1 SGHKS and CDR2 YYEKEE (reference sequence). There are 14 residues in the CDR3. The CDR3 is CASSLARSGDTQYF. The CDR3 nucleotides are TGTGCCAGCAGCTTGGCACGGAGTGGAGATACGCAGTATTTT.

The chain recombines TRBV5-6 with TRBJ2-7; 10 bases match TRBD1. There are 19 residues in the CDR3. The ends lost 5 bases at V and 0 bases at J; junction bases unmatched: 17. Germline lookup yields CDR1 SGHDT and CDR2 YYEEEE. CDR3 nucleotide sequence: TGTGCCAGCAGGCTCCGGAGACAGGGGGCCCCCTCGAGCTCCTACGAGCAGTACTTC. Encoded protein: CASRLRRQGAPSSSYEQYF.

V is TRBV6-2 or TRBV6-3 and J is TRBJ2-3; weak D call: TRBD2 (6 bases). Germline V lookup: CDR1 MNHEY, CDR2 SVGEGT. The CDR3 contains 14 residues. Trimming removed 5 bases at V and 1 base at J, with 10 bases between. The CDR3: CASSDVAGTDTQYF. For the CDR3, the DNA is TGTGCCAGCAGTGATGTAGCGGGCACAGATACGCAGTATTTT.

This rearrangement joins TRBV5-1 to TRBJ1-1; D not resolved. The V end lost 5 bases, the J end lost 3 bases, and 11 bases lay between the germline ends. The germline gives CDR1 SGHRS, CDR2 YFSETQ. The CDR3 is 13 residues long. The CDR3 sequence: CASRTHLDTEAFF. Here the CDR3 DNA reads TGCGCCAGCAGGACGCATCTAGACACTGAAGCTTTCTTT. Drawing the rest from reference TRBV5-1 and TRBJ1-1, the complete variable domain is KAGVTQTPRYLIKTRGQQVTLSCSPISGHRSVSWYQQTPGQGLQFLFEYFSETQRNKGNFPGRFSGRQFSNSRSEMNVSTLELGDSALYLCASRTHLDTEAFFGQGTRLTVV.

The sample holds a few counts of this clonotype. The V gene is TRBV7-2, the J gene TRBJ2-3; no clear D gene. V lost 1 base to trimming and J lost 1 base, with 12 bases between them. The CDR3 spans 16 residues. CDR1 and CDR2 from the germline V gene are SGHTA and FQGNSA. The CDR3 protein is CASSLELVARTDTQYF. In DNA form, the CDR3 reads TGTGCCAGCAGCTTAGAGTTGGTGGCACGCACAGATACGCAGTATTTT. The variable domain in full, with the rest retrieved from reference TRBV7-2 and TRBJ2-3, is GAGVSQSPSNKVTEKGKDVELRCDPISGHTALYWYRQSLGQGLEFLIYFQGNSAPDKSGLPSDRFSAERTGGSVSTLTIQRTQQEDSAVYLCASSLELVARTDTQYFGPGTRLTVL.

This chain connects TRBV10-3 to TRBJ2-1, with D possibly called TRBD1 or TRBD2 (5 bases each). V lost 5 bases and J 7 bases, leaving 15 bases between the germline ends. The CDR3 contains 14 residues. Germline V gene data show CDR1 as ENHRY and CDR2 as SYGVKD. In DNA form, the CDR3 reads TGTGCCATCAGTTTGCTTGGGGACGAGAATGAGCAGTTCTTC. Protein: CAISLLGDENEQFF.

This clonotype was picked up a small number of times. The chain is built from TRBV4-1 and TRBJ2-6; D remains ambiguous. V lost 1 base and J lost 0, with 7 bases in between. This CDR3 region has 16 residues. The germline CDR1 and CDR2 sequences are MGHRA and YSYEKL. The CDR3 DNA reads TGCGCCAGCAGCCAAGTACGGAGCTCTGGGGCCAACGTCCTGACTTTC. Translated, it gives CASSQVRSSGANVLTF.

This clonotype was recorded a few times. This chain joins TRBV10-1 and TRBJ1-1; D is uncertain. CDR1 and CDR2 (germline): WNHNN, SYGVQD (reference sequence). V was cut by 6 bases and J by 0 bases, with 11 bases left in between. The CDR3 has 14 amino acids. The CDR3 reads CASSRGRMNTEAFF. CDR3 nucleotides: TGCGCCAGCAGCCGAGGGCGGATGAACACTGAAGCTTTCTTT.

The rearrangement joins TRBV5-1 to TRBJ2-5, with unresolved D. With 7 bases removed from V and 0 bases from J, the gap between germline ends came to 10 bases. CDR3 size: 13 residues. Germline CDR1 SGHRS, CDR2 YFSETQ. The CDR3 spells CASSPGHQETQYF. For the CDR3, the DNA is TGCGCCAGCTCACCCGGCCACCAAGAGACCCAGTACTTC.

The J gene is TRBJ2-1, the V gene TRBV20-1, with D uncertain. The CDR3 runs 14 residues. Trimming removed 1 base at V and 0 bases at J, with 7 bases between. Germline CDR1 DFQATT, CDR2 SNEGSKA (reference sequence). CDR3 bases: TGCAGTGCTAGAGCCCCCCGCTCCTACAATGAGCAGTTCTTC. Amino acids: CSARAPRSYNEQFF.

The rearrangement links TRBV20-1 to TRBJ2-1, with D tentatively TRBD2 (5 bases). Trimming stripped 7 bases from V and 5 bases from J, with 9 bases between. CDR3 length equals 11 residues. Germline V gene sequence: CDR1 DFQATT, CDR2 SNEGSKA (reference sequence). CDR3 DNA: TGCAGTGGAGGACTGGACAATGAGCAGTTCTTC. Translated: CSGGLDNEQFF.

The chain recombines TRBV13 with TRBJ2-1, with D possibly being TRBD2 (5 bases). The CDR3 consists of 13 residues. Trimming took 5 bases from V and 15 from J, leaving 20 bases between them. CDR1 and CDR2 from the germline V gene are PRHDT and FYEKMQ (reference sequence). The CDR3: CASSPPQSEGRFF. The CDR3 region has the DNA TGTGCCAGCAGCCCTCCACAGAGCGAGGGTCGGTTCTTC.

This clonotype was detected only a few times. The rearrangement uses TRBV20-1 and TRBJ2-5, with TRBD2 matching 8 bases. This CDR3 has 17 amino acids. Trimming took 0 bases from V and 2 from J; bases not matched to a gene: 11. The germline V gene encodes CDR1 DFQATT and CDR2 SNEGSKA (reference sequence). CDR3 sequence: CSARDPQGGGMQETQYF. The CDR3 DNA sequence: TGCAGTGCTAGAGATCCACAGGGCGGGGGGATGCAAGAGACCCAGTACTTC.

This clonotype was seen many times. V usage is TRBV10-3 and J usage is TRBJ2-5, with 10 positions matching TRBD2. The CDR3 has 15 residues. Germline lookup yields CDR1 ENHRY and CDR2 SYGVKD. V shed 0 bases and J 2 bases; nucleotides not matched to a gene: 0. CDR3 bases: TGTGCCATCAGTGAGTCACTAGCGGGGCAAGAGACCCAGTACTTC. This gives the protein CAISESLAGQETQYF.

CDR3 amino acids: CASSPVTGRETQYF. The CDR3 DNA reads as TGCGCCAGCAGCCCAGTGACAGGGAGAGAGACCCAGTACTTC. The rearrangement joins TRBV5-1 to TRBJ2-5; 7 bases agree with TRBD1. This CDR3 is built from 14 residues. Looked up from germline, CDR1 is SGHRS and CDR2 is YFSETQ. V lost 4 bases and J lost 4; bases outside the gene matches: 7.

J is TRBJ1-1 and V is TRBV5-1; 9 nucleotides agree with TRBD1. The CDR3 is 17 residues long. CDR1 is SGHRS and CDR2 is YFSETQ in the germline V gene. J gave up 4 bases and V 3 bases, and 13 bases lay outside the gene matches. The CDR3 protein is CASSSRIQGARGTEAFF. The CDR3 bases are TGCGCCAGCAGCTCGCGTATACAGGGGGCGCGAGGCACTGAAGCTTTCTTT.

Many counts were recorded for this clonotype. V and J are TRBV20-1 and TRBJ2-7; 10 nucleotides line up with TRBD2. The germline gives CDR1 DFQATT, CDR2 SNEGSKA (reference sequence). After removal of 0 bases from V and 2 bases from J, the junction contained 10 bases not matched to a gene. The CDR3 consists of 17 residues. CDR3 bases: TGCAGTGCTAGAGATTCACAATTAGCGGGGGGACCCTACGAGCAGTACTTC. Amino acids: CSARDSQLAGGPYEQYF.

This clonotype was recorded once. A clone one base away is much larger, so this may be a read error. The V and J genes are TRBV25-1 and TRBJ2-5; 7 nucleotides match TRBD1. The CDR3 covers 15 residues. Germline loops: CDR1 MGHDK, CDR2 SYGVNS. CDR3 bases: TGTGCCCGCAGTGAATGGGAAGGGGGCGCCGAGACCCAGTACTTC. Translation gives CARSEWEGGAETQYF.

J is TRBJ2-1 and V is TRBV9; 8 bases align to TRBD2. The CDR3 contains 13 residues. Germline V CDR1 and CDR2: SGDLS, YYNGEE. The junction had 5 bases not matched to a gene; V was cut back by 3 bases and J by 9 bases. CDR3 residues: CASSAGGAREQFF. In nucleotides, the CDR3 is TGTGCCAGCAGCGCCGGGGGGGCCCGTGAGCAGTTCTTC.

CDR3: CASSAPGGPYNEQFF. The DNA for the CDR3 is TGTGCCAGCAGCGCGCCCGGGGGGCCGTACAATGAGCAGTTCTTC. This chain uses TRBV7-9 with TRBJ2-1; perhaps TRBD2 as D (7 bases). This CDR3 has 15 residues. Trimming cost V 5 bases and J 4 bases, with 15 bases left between them. The germline V gene has CDR1 SEHNR and CDR2 FQNEAQ (reference sequence).

The chain links TRBV10-3 to TRBJ2-5, with 8 nucleotides matching TRBD2. The CDR3 is 17 residues long. The germline CDR1 and CDR2 sequences are ENHRY and SYGVKD. With 0 bases clipped from V and 3 bases from J, the junction kept 9 bases outside the gene matches. The CDR3 sequence: CAISESTPLGGEETQYF. Written as DNA, the CDR3 is TGTGCCATCAGTGAGTCGACTCCTCTCGGGGGGGAAGAGACCCAGTACTTC.

A few counts support this clonotype. This chain connects TRBV20-1 to TRBJ2-3; 8 bases agree with TRBD2. The CDR3 totals 15 residues. Germline CDR1 reads DFQATT; CDR2 reads SNEGSKA (reference sequence). V dropped 6 bases and J dropped 3; count of bases not matched to a gene: 11. The CDR3 sequence is CSAPKPGGATDTQYF. CDR3 in DNA: TGCAGTGCCCCGAAGCCCGGGGGGGCAACAGATACGCAGTATTTT.

This clonotype was found a few times. The V call is TRBV20-1, the J call TRBJ2-7, with D unresolved. Deletions cut 1 base from V and 6 bases from J, with 10 bases between. The CDR3 has 12 residues. Germline assignment: CDR1 DFQATT and CDR2 SNEGSKA (reference sequence). The CDR3 region is CSARGSAPEQYF. DNA for the CDR3: TGCAGTGCTAGAGGCTCGGCACCCGAGCAGTACTTC.

This clonotype was counted between two and nine times. The chain couples TRBV14 to TRBJ2-3; TRBD2 aligns across 9 bases. The CDR3 contains 17 residues. In germline, CDR1 is SGHDN, CDR2 FVKESK. V was pared by 2 bases and J by 2 bases, with 8 bases of the junction left unmatched. The chain's CDR3 is CASSQTPTSGFTDTQYF. CDR3 nucleotide sequence: TGTGCCAGCAGCCAAACCCCGACTAGCGGATTCACAGATACGCAGTATTTT.

This chain joins TRBV7-9 and TRBJ2-7; 11 bases agree with TRBD1. CDR1 SEHNR and CDR2 FQNEAQ come from the germline V gene (reference sequence). The CDR3 contains 14 residues. V shed 5 bases and J 5 bases; nucleotides not matched to a gene: 5. This CDR3 reads CASSIGQGADEQYF. DNA of the CDR3: TGTGCCAGCAGCATAGGACAGGGGGCCGACGAGCAGTACTTC.

The rearrangement uses TRBV20-1 and TRBJ2-5; D is possibly TRBD1 (5 bases). Trimming removed 6 bases at V and 5 bases at J, with 13 bases between. Per germline, CDR1 DFQATT and CDR2 SNEGSKA (reference sequence). The CDR3 contains 12 residues. In DNA, the CDR3 is TGCAGTGCCTCTGGGGCATACGAGACCCAGTACTTC. Amino acid sequence: CSASGAYETQYF.